These T cell receptor beta chains were read from a single sample in a study of blood T cell repertoires in COVID-19. Data came from immunoSEQ multiplex PCR; TCRdb stores just in-frame clones and leaves some out. Here the sample spans 340,000 or so clones, 65% to 90% being singletons. The source material was PBMCs or T cells enriched from blood (not recorded which). The receptors derive from a middle-aged woman with acute COVID-19. CDR3s include the opening cysteine and the closing phenylalanine or tryptophan. Each record gives: V gene, J gene, clone size, D gene, CDR3 protein, CDR3 DNA. A D gene is named only where the DNA matches it firmly. For some rows the clone size is stated as once, few or many, or as a class when expanded; others skip it.

V gene: TRBV3-1/TRBV3-2
J gene: TRBJ1-2
clone size: -
D gene: -
CDR3 protein: CASSQGGGSLIGYTF
CDR3 DNA: TGTGCCAGCAGCCAAGGTGGGGGGTCCTTGATCGGCTACACCTTC

V gene: TRBV14
J gene: TRBJ2-5
clone size: -
D gene: TRBD2
CDR3 protein: CASSPGLAGVETQYF
CDR3 DNA: TGTGCCAGCAGCCCTGGACTAGCGGGGGTGGAGACCCAGTACTTC

V gene: TRBV6-5
J gene: TRBJ2-5
clone size: -
D gene: TRBD2
CDR3 protein: CASSYPSGGGETQYF
CDR3 DNA: TGTGCCAGCAGTTACCCATCGGGGGGAGGGGAGACCCAGTACTTC

V gene: TRBV28
J gene: TRBJ2-1
clone size: -
D gene: -
CDR3 protein: CASRPRNIEMRNEQFF
CDR3 DNA: TGTGCCAGCAGACCCCGCAACATCGAGATGAGGAATGAGCAGTTCTTC

V gene: TRBV5-4
J gene: TRBJ1-1
clone size: -
D gene: TRBD1
CDR3 protein: CASSPNQGGARTEAFF
CDR3 DNA: TGTGCCAGCAGTCCGAATCAGGGGGGCGCTCGGACTGAAGCTTTCTTT

V gene: TRBV9
J gene: TRBJ1-6
clone size: -
D gene: TRBD1
CDR3 protein: CASSATDRVYSPLHF
CDR3 DNA: TGTGCCAGCAGCGCCACCGACAGGGTGTATTCACCCCTCCACTTT

V gene: TRBV28
J gene: TRBJ2-3
clone size: -
D gene: -
CDR3 protein: CASSSPYPTDTQYF
CDR3 DNA: TGTGCCAGCAGCTCGCCTTACCCCACTGATACGCAGTATTTT

V gene: TRBV3-1/TRBV3-2
J gene: TRBJ1-2
clone size: -
D gene: -
CDR3 protein: CASSPKTGNGYTF
CDR3 DNA: TGTGCCAGCAGCCCTAAAACAGGGAATGGCTACACCTTC

V gene: TRBV18
J gene: TRBJ1-2
clone size: -
D gene: -
CDR3 protein: CASSPTAQGIGYTF
CDR3 DNA: TGTGCCAGCTCACCCACCGCACAGGGTATCGGCTACACCTTC

V gene: TRBV7-3
J gene: TRBJ2-2
clone size: -
D gene: -
CDR3 protein: CASSLRGTITGELFF
CDR3 DNA: TGTGCCAGCAGCTTAAGAGGGACAATAACCGGGGAGCTGTTTTTT

V gene: TRBV18
J gene: TRBJ1-2
clone size: once
D gene: TRBD1
CDR3 protein: CASSSKGQGAANYGYTF
CDR3 DNA: TGTGCCAGCTCATCGAAGGGACAGGGAGCGGCCAACTATGGCTACACCTTC

V gene: TRBV6-5
J gene: TRBJ2-1
clone size: -
D gene: TRBD2
CDR3 protein: CASSLGLAGVGGQFF
CDR3 DNA: TGTGCCAGCAGTCTGGGACTAGCGGGGGTAGGCGGGCAGTTCTTC